This TCR beta chain originates from a study of cytomegalovirus exposure and HLA in healthy donors. Turning to the study itself: Findings of an earlier analysis included 117 million unique TCR beta sequences from about 180 million T cells. Roughly 80% of around 400 genotyped donors fell in the Caucasian-associated ancestry cluster.

PCR involved 60 Vbeta and 13 Jbeta primers. Method: immunoSEQ multiplex PCR; TCRdb's copy keeps in-frame clones and lacks some. The sample has about 190,000 clones; roughly 75% are singletons. V was trimmed by 0 bases and J by 8 bases, leaving 13 bases between them. The CDR3 extends over 15 amino acids. From germline, CDR1 is MDHEN and CDR2 SYDVKM. The sample comprised PBMCs. This clonotype was obtained from a man aged 30 to 45 in good health and CMV-seropositive. This rearrangement joins TRBV28 to TRBJ1-4; D not resolved. CDR3 protein: CASSLWSGRNEKLFF. The CDR3 DNA reads TGTGCCAGCAGTTTATGGTCAGGTCGAAACGAAAAACTGTTTTTT.